These 21 T cell receptor beta chains came from one sample sequenced in a study of T cells in Graves' hyperthyroidism and ophthalmopathy. Amplification yielded TCR beta CDR3 regions, with RNA transcripts as the source. TCR CDR3 underwent first-round RT-PCR with the HTBI primer set. TCRdb used MiXCR to reprocess the multiplex PCR reads, holding one entry per CDR3 protein. Counted here are hundreds of thousands of distinct CDR3 sequences, around 21% occurring once; the ten biggest clones make up over 30%. The sequenced material came from blood. These receptors came from a young man with Graves' ophthalmopathy.

This clonotype was detected ten times or more. The V call is TRBV10-3, the J call TRBJ2-7; D gene unclear. The CDR3 has 14 residues. Germline CDR1 and CDR2: ENHRY and SYGVKD. The V end was cut by 4 bases, the J end by 4 bases, with 14 bases between. The CDR3 coding sequence is TGTGCCATCAGTGTGAAGCCTGTGGGATACGAGCAGTACTTC. Amino acid sequence: CAISVKPVGYEQYF.

This rearrangement joins TRBV10-3 to TRBJ1-6, with 9 nucleotides matching TRBD1. CDR3 size: 16 residues. Germline CDR1 and CDR2: ENHRY and SYGVKD. Germline trimming cut 2 bases from V and 7 bases from J; bases unmatched to any gene: 6. The CDR3 protein is CAISETGGRTNSPLHF. In DNA form, the CDR3 reads TGTGCCATCAGTGAGACAGGGGGCAGGACCAATTCACCCCTCCACTTT.

The genes are TRBV11-1 and TRBJ2-7; TRBD2 matches at 8 bases. The germline V gene encodes CDR1 SGHAT and CDR2 FQDESV (reference sequence). The ends lost 4 bases at V and 2 bases at J; junction bases unmatched: 4. The CDR3 has 14 amino acids. CDR3 DNA sequence: TGTGCCAGCAGCTCCCTAGCGGGCACCTACGAGCAGTACTTC. The encoded protein is CASSSLAGTYEQYF.

This clonotype has only a few counts. The J gene is TRBJ2-7, the V gene TRBV6-1; 7 bases are a match to TRBD2. V shed 5 bases, J shed 0 bases, and the junction held 7 bases outside the gene matches. Germline V gene lookup returns CDR1 MNHNS and CDR2 SASEGT. The CDR3 length is 15 residues. In DNA form, the CDR3 reads TGTGCCAGCAGTTCCGAGAGGGACTACTCCTACGAGCAGTACTTC. It is translated as CASSSERDYSYEQYF.

In this sample, this clonotype turned up a few times. This sequence joins TRBV12-5 and TRBJ1-5; a weak D match, TRBD1 (5 bases). Trimming cost V 5 bases and J 5 bases, with 10 bases left between them. Germline V lookup: CDR1 LGHNT, CDR2 FRNRAP. This CDR3 is 13 amino acids long. CDR3 residues: CASGLGEDQPQHF. Written as DNA, the CDR3 is TGTGCTAGTGGTCTAGGGGAGGATCAGCCCCAGCATTTT.

This clonotype appeared a few times. The chain joins TRBV28 to TRBJ1-6; D call uncertain. This CDR3 has 14 residues. Germline V gives CDR1 MDHEN, CDR2 SYDVKM. V was trimmed by 7 bases and J by 7 bases, leaving 14 bases between them. DNA of the CDR3: TGTGCCAGCAACCCGGGGTTGGGAAATTCACCCCTCCACTTT. Encoded protein: CASNPGLGNSPLHF.

The chain recombines TRBV10-3 with TRBJ2-3, with a tentative D call TRBD1 (6 bases). Germline loops: CDR1 ENHRY, CDR2 SYGVKD. V was trimmed by 7 bases and J by 2 bases, leaving 13 bases between them. There are 14 residues in the CDR3. CDR3 DNA: TGTGCCATCAAGGCTACAGGGAACACAGATACGCAGTATTTT. Translation: CAIKATGNTDTQYF.

In this sample, this clonotype turned up many times. The chain couples TRBV11-2 to TRBJ2-7; D is unclear. Germline V gene sequence: CDR1 SGHAT, CDR2 FQNNGV. The germline V and J ends were trimmed by 5 bases and 7 bases, with 9 bases remaining between them. The CDR3 is 11 residues long. The CDR3 nucleotides are TGTGCCAGCAGCACTCGTGGGGAGCAGTACTTC. It yields the protein CASSTRGEQYF.

There are many counts of this clonotype. The chain couples TRBV20-1 to TRBJ2-7; 7 bases fit TRBD2. The ends lost 1 base at V and 4 bases at J; junction bases unmatched: 7. This CDR3 has 14 amino acids. Germline V gene sequence: CDR1 DFQATT, CDR2 SNEGSKA (reference sequence). The CDR3 DNA reads TGCAGTGCTAGAGCTCTAGACGGGAGGTACGAGCAGTACTTC. It translates to CSARALDGRYEQYF.

This chain uses TRBV7-2 with TRBJ2-7, with 11 bases fitting TRBD1. The CDR3 extends over 17 amino acids. Unmatched junction bases numbered 12, after V lost 5 bases and J lost 3 bases. The germline CDR1 and CDR2 sequences are SGHTA and FQGNSA. This CDR3 is CASSLLGGGTGGYEQYF. The CDR3 nucleotides read TGTGCCAGCAGCCTTCTGGGGGGCGGGACAGGGGGCTACGAGCAGTACTTC.

There are many counts of this clonotype. The J gene is TRBJ2-7, the V gene TRBV2, with 10 nucleotides matching TRBD2. Trimming removed 8 bases from V and 0 bases from J; junction bases left unmatched: 4. The length of the CDR3 is 14 residues. Germline V gene sequence: CDR1 SNHLY, CDR2 FYNNEI. The CDR3 nucleotides are TGTGCCAGCCAACTAGCGGGGACCTCCTACGAGCAGTACTTC. Its translation: CASQLAGTSYEQYF. Looking up the rest from reference TRBV2 and TRBJ2-7 gives the full variable domain: EPEVTQTPSHQVTQMGQEVILRCVPISNHLYFYWYRQILGQKVEFLVSFYNNEISEKSEIFDDQFSVERPDGSNFTLKIRSTKLEDSAMYFCASQLAGTSYEQYFGPGTRLTVT.

The chain couples TRBV12-3 or TRBV12-4 to TRBJ1-2; D not certain. The CDR3 runs 13 residues. Trimming pared 5 bases from V and 8 bases from J, leaving 15 bases between. The DNA of the CDR3 is TGTGCCAGCAGTCCCGGGCGCGCCGGGGGCTACACCTTC. This codes for CASSPGRAGGYTF.

Notes on this clonotype: This may stem from a read error, because a much larger clone lies one nucleotide away. The J gene is TRBJ2-7, the V gene TRBV20-1; TRBD1 aligns across 8 bases. The CDR3 is made up of 14 amino acids. Losses at the gene ends were 6 bases for V and 2 bases for J; bases not matched to a gene: 9. The germline CDR1 and CDR2 sequences are DFQATT and SNEGSKA (reference sequence). The chain's CDR3 is CSAPRTGSPYEQYF. The DNA for the CDR3 is TGCAGTGCACCTAGGACAGGGAGTCCCTACGAGCAGTACTTC.

This clonotype has only a few counts. The CDR3 loop reads CSARGGTPTNEQFF. Here the CDR3 DNA reads TGCAGTGCTAGAGGGGGGACCCCGACCAATGAGCAGTTCTTC. The genes are TRBV20-1 and TRBJ2-1; perhaps D is TRBD1 or TRBD2 (5 bases each). This CDR3 spans 14 amino acids. Germline loops: CDR1 DFQATT, CDR2 SNEGSKA (reference sequence). V was shortened by 1 base and J by 6 bases, with 13 bases between the two germline ends.

This clonotype was seen repeatedly, ten times or more. The chain recombines TRBV11-1 with TRBJ2-7; D is uncertain. The CDR3 extends over 15 amino acids. The germline V gene encodes CDR1 SGHAT and CDR2 FQDESV (reference sequence). The V gene lost 5 bases and the J gene lost 0 bases, with 14 bases spanning the gap. The CDR3 DNA follows: TGTGCCAGCAGCATCGCTGCTGCAGCCTCCTACGAGCAGTACTTC. Amino acids: CASSIAAAASYEQYF.

In its sample, this clonotype was seen a few times. V gene TRBV29-1 combines with J gene TRBJ2-1, with 7 bases aligning to TRBD2. Unmatched junction bases numbered 12, after V lost 6 bases and J lost 4 bases. The CDR3 extends over 15 amino acids. The germline gives CDR1 SQVTM, CDR2 ANQGSEA. The CDR3 region is CSVRPRLAWYNEQFF. CDR3 coding DNA: TGCAGCGTCCGCCCACGACTAGCATGGTACAATGAGCAGTTCTTC.

This clonotype occurred many times. The chain links TRBV27 to TRBJ2-7; 9 bases fit TRBD2. CDR1 is MNHEY and CDR2 is SMNVEV in the germline V gene (reference sequence). V trimming: 6 bases; J trimming: 3 bases; junction bases outside the gene matches: 6. The CDR3 runs to 14 residues. The CDR3 coding sequence is TGTGCCAGCAGCCAAGCAGCGGGGGGCTACGAGCAGTACTTC. Amino acid sequence: CASSQAAGGYEQYF.

This clonotype occurred a few times. J is TRBJ2-1 and V is TRBV6-1; D is perhaps TRBD2 (9 bases). Germline V CDR1 and CDR2: MNHNS, SASEGT. Trimming stripped 5 bases from V and 7 bases from J, with 36 bases between. The CDR3 has 21 residues. The CDR3 protein is CASSLHGWGQVTGTSRNEQFF. The CDR3 DNA sequence: TGTGCCAGCAGTCTCCACGGGTGGGGACAGGTTACCGGGACTAGCCGAAATGAGCAGTTCTTC.

This clonotype has just a few counts. The chain recombines TRBV6-1 with TRBJ2-4; D call uncertain. V was pared by 6 bases and J by 0 bases, with 9 bases between. The germline V gene encodes CDR1 MNHNS and CDR2 SASEGT. CDR3 size: 14 residues. The DNA of the CDR3 is TGTGCCAGCAGCCTAGAGATAGCCAAAAACATTCAGTACTTC. This sequence encodes CASSLEIAKNIQYF.

The genes are TRBV5-1 and TRBJ2-2; TRBD2 matches 10 bases. Trimming removed 4 bases from V and 2 bases from J; junction bases left unmatched: 8. Germline CDR1 is SGHRS and CDR2 is YFSETQ. The CDR3 is 17 amino acids. CDR3 bases: TGCGCCAGCAGCCCCTTAGCGGGAGGAGGAAACACCGGGGAGCTGTTTTTT. Translating it yields CASSPLAGGGNTGELFF.

This clonotype was seen more than once but under ten times. V gene TRBV6-5 combines with J gene TRBJ2-3, with D perhaps TRBD2 (5 bases). The germline CDR1 and CDR2 sequences are MNHEY and SVGAGI. This CDR3 comprises 16 residues. V lost 0 bases and J lost 8, with 18 bases in between. This CDR3 reads CASSYSAGIPTGTQYF. The CDR3 region has the DNA TGTGCCAGCAGTTACTCGGCGGGTATCCCCACCGGTACGCAGTATTTT.